This T cell receptor (beta chain) was recovered during a study of shared clonotypes between healthy human individuals. Caucasian adults living in Nashville, Tennessee, provided all samples. This CDR3 region has 16 residues. Trimming pared 1 base from V and 5 bases from J, leaving 15 bases between. CDR1 is ENHRY and CDR2 is SYGVKD in the germline V gene. Only in-frame clones appear in the TCRdb table, and some are missing; sequencing was by immunoSEQ multiplex PCR. Among 1.4 million to 1.5 million clones listed, around 97% were seen once. Sequences were obtained from naive CD4+ T cells sorted from blood. Indicated subset: CD45RA+ positively selected. This clonotype was sampled from a man aged 25-40 years in good health. The rearrangement joins TRBV10-3 to TRBJ2-1; D perhaps matches TRBD2 (6 bases). The CDR3 region is CAISEWSSGADNEQFF. In nucleotides, the CDR3 is TGTGCCATCAGTGAGTGGAGTTCGGGAGCTGACAATGAGCAGTTCTTC.